These 24 T cell receptor beta chains came from one sample sequenced in a study of blood T cell repertoires in COVID-19. Sequencing used immunoSEQ multiplex PCR; TCRdb keeps in-frame clones, though not all of them. The table includes about 180,000 clones, 86% detected once. Input material: peripheral blood. These receptors all come from a man aged 50 or older with active or convalescent COVID-19.

In DNA form, the CDR3 reads TGTGCCAGCAGCCCCCGACAGGGATCGAACACTGAAGCTTTCTTT. Amino acids: CASSPRQGSNTEAFF. The chain is built from TRBV7-9 and TRBJ1-1; 7 bases align to TRBD1. The ends lost 5 bases at V and 1 base at J; junction bases unmatched: 7. Looked up from germline, CDR1 is SEHNR and CDR2 is FQNEAQ (reference sequence). CDR3 size: 15 residues.

This clone appeared once. The CDR3, as DNA: TGTGCCAGCAGTTTAGAGGCAGGGGAGAACTATGGCTACACCTTC. Protein product: CASSLEAGENYGYTF. The V gene is TRBV27, the J gene TRBJ1-2; the D gene is possibly TRBD1 (6 bases). The CDR3 is 15 residues long. V dropped 2 bases and J dropped 2 bases, with 12 bases sitting between them. In germline, CDR1 is MNHEY, CDR2 SMNVEV (reference sequence).

This clone was detected only once. The CDR3 reads CASSPGQTNSPLHF. The CDR3 DNA is TGCGCCAGCAGTCCGGGACAAACTAATTCACCCCTCCACTTT. The chain joins TRBV5-1 to TRBJ1-6; the D gene is possibly TRBD1 (6 bases). Germline V gene sequence: CDR1 SGHRS, CDR2 YFSETQ. The CDR3 extends over 14 amino acids. Trimming left V 5 bases short and J 6 bases short, with 12 bases between.

The chain joins TRBV3-1 (or the pseudogene TRBV3-2) to TRBJ1-1; TRBD1 is a possible D gene (6 bases). There are 11 residues in the CDR3. Germline V gene data show CDR1 as LGHDT and CDR2 as YNNKEL (reference sequence). V was shortened by 8 bases and J by 3 bases, with 7 bases between the two germline ends. CDR3 loop: CASGGYTEAFF. For the CDR3, the DNA is TGTGCCAGCGGGGGCTACACTGAAGCTTTCTTT.

The V call is TRBV3-1 (or the pseudogene TRBV3-2), the J call TRBJ2-2, with D tentatively TRBD2 (6 bases). The V end lost 3 bases, the J end lost 7 bases, and 21 bases lay between the germline ends. CDR1 is LGHDT, CDR2 YNNKEL, per germline (reference sequence). The CDR3 totals 17 residues. The chain's CDR3 is CASSQIHSAGRVGELFF. The CDR3 DNA reads TGTGCCAGCAGCCAGATCCACTCCGCGGGAAGGGTCGGGGAGCTGTTTTTT.

The chain employs TRBV6-5 and TRBJ1-2, with 7 bases matching TRBD1. Unmatched junction bases numbered 3, after V lost 6 bases and J lost 2 bases. The CDR3 covers 13 residues. CDR1 and CDR2 from the germline V gene are MNHEY and SVGAGI. The DNA of the CDR3 is TGTGCCAGCAGAGAGGACAGGAACTATGGCTACACCTTC. Protein product: CASREDRNYGYTF.

V is TRBV19 and J is TRBJ2-3, with unresolved D. The CDR3 spans 12 residues. Per the germline V gene, CDR1 is LNHDA and CDR2 is SQIVND (reference sequence). The V end was cut by 6 bases, the J end by 4 bases, with 8 bases between. The CDR3 sequence: CASSLSADTQYF. For the CDR3, the DNA is TGTGCCAGTAGCCTGTCTGCAGATACGCAGTATTTT. The variable domain in full, completed from reference TRBV19 and TRBJ2-3, reads DGGITQSPKYLFRKEGQNVTLSCEQNLNHDAMYWYRQDPGQGLRLIYYSQIVNDFQKGDIAEGYSVSREKKESFPLTVTSAQKNPTAFYLCASSLSADTQYFGPGTRLTVL.

Here the CDR3 reads CASNQGLAATYEQYF. The CDR3, as DNA: TGTGCCAGCAACCAAGGACTAGCGGCAACCTACGAGCAGTACTTC. This chain uses TRBV6-5 with TRBJ2-7; 10 bases are shared with TRBD2. The CDR3 is 15 residues long. The J segment lost 2 bases and the V segment lost 7 bases, leaving 8 bases of the junction unmatched. Germline V gives CDR1 MNHEY, CDR2 SVGAGI.

This chain joins TRBV3-1 (or the pseudogene TRBV3-2) and TRBJ1-6; no definite D call. The length of the CDR3 is 12 residues. V lost 1 base, J lost 8 bases, and 3 bases lay in between. CDR1 LGHDT and CDR2 YNNKEL come from the germline V gene (reference sequence). In nucleotides, the CDR3 is TGTGCCAGCAGCCAAGGAGATTCACCCCTCCACTTT. Its protein product is CASSQGDSPLHF.

V gene TRBV19 combines with J gene TRBJ2-2; a weak D match, TRBD2 (5 bases). V gave up 5 bases and J gave up 3 bases, with 10 bases separating them. The CDR3 has 14 residues. Germline values: CDR1 LNHDA, CDR2 SQIVND (reference sequence). In DNA form, the CDR3 reads TGTGCCAGTAGTGGCGGACTGTACACCGGGGAGCTGTTTTTT. It is translated as CASSGGLYTGELFF.

The CDR3 reads CASSLALGLHTEAFF. Here the CDR3 DNA reads TGTGCCAGCAGCTTAGCCCTGGGGCTTCACACTGAAGCTTTCTTT. J is TRBJ1-1 and V is TRBV11-2; TRBD1 might be the D (5 bases). The CDR3 loop spans 15 amino acids. Germline V lookup: CDR1 SGHAT, CDR2 FQNNGV. V was pared by 1 base and J by 3 bases, with 12 bases between.

This clone was recorded once. The chain couples TRBV19 to TRBJ1-4, with D perhaps matching TRBD1 (6 bases). This CDR3 is built from 16 residues. Germline-derived CDR1 and CDR2 are LNHDA and SQIVND (reference sequence). Trimming removed 5 bases from V and 1 base from J, with 14 bases in between. CDR3 in amino acids: CASSSQGVLTNEKLFF. The CDR3 DNA reads TGTGCCAGTAGTTCACAGGGTGTATTAACTAATGAAAAACTGTTTTTT.

The table lists this clone with a count of one. V is TRBV9 and J is TRBJ2-1; TRBD1 aligns across 10 bases. In germline, CDR1 is SGDLS, CDR2 YYNGEE. The CDR3 contains 16 residues. The J segment lost 4 bases and the V segment lost 3 bases, leaving 7 bases of the junction unmatched. DNA of the CDR3: TGTGCCAGCAGCGCCGGGACAGGGGACCTATACAATGAGCAGTTCTTC. It codes for CASSAGTGDLYNEQFF.

The chain combines TRBV7-5 with TRBJ1-5; the D segment call TRBD1 is taken from the table without a DNA check. TRBV7-5 constitutes a pseudogene. This CDR3 is 14 amino acids long. CDR3 DNA sequence: TGTGTCAGAAGCATTTCCCCCAGGCGTCAGCCCCAGCATTTT. It yields the protein CVRSISPRRQPQHF.

CDR3 in DNA: TGTGCCAGCAGTACAGGGGGCGCCTACAATGAGCAGTTCTTC. Protein: CASSTGGAYNEQFF. V gene TRBV28 combines with J gene TRBJ2-1, with 9 bases identical to TRBD1. Looked up from germline, CDR1 is MDHEN and CDR2 is SYDVKM. After removal of 5 bases from V and 2 bases from J, the junction contained 1 base not matched to a gene. The CDR3 spans 14 residues.

This chain links TRBV14 with TRBJ2-1, with D maybe TRBD1 (6 bases). The germline V gene encodes CDR1 SGHDN and CDR2 FVKESK. V shed 3 bases and J shed 4 bases, with 16 bases lying between them. The CDR3 is 16 residues long. This chain's CDR3 is CASSQRRGQSYNEQFF. The CDR3 DNA sequence: TGTGCCAGCAGCCAGCGTCGAGGACAGTCATACAATGAGCAGTTCTTC.

This sequence joins TRBV30 and TRBJ1-6; 11 bases map to TRBD1. After removal of 4 bases from V and 9 bases from J, the junction contained 5 bases not matched to a gene. CDR3 length equals 14 residues. The V gene's germline CDR1 is GTSNPN and CDR2 SVGIG (reference sequence). This chain's CDR3 is CAWTAGTGGSPLHF. CDR3 bases: TGTGCCTGGACCGCCGGGACAGGGGGTTCACCCCTCCACTTT.

The sample holds a few counts of this clone. This chain links TRBV2 with TRBJ1-4; D remains unclear. V shed 1 base and J shed 5 bases, with 5 bases lying between them. There are 13 residues in the CDR3. The germline V gene encodes CDR1 SNHLY and CDR2 FYNNEI. DNA for the CDR3: TGTGCCAGCAGTGAAGGGAGAAATGAAAAACTGTTTTTT. Translated, it gives CASSEGRNEKLFF.

The gene calls are TRBV27 and TRBJ2-3; D gene unclear. The CDR3 length is 13 residues. CDR1 is MNHEY and CDR2 is SMNVEV in the germline V gene (reference sequence). V lost 3 bases, J lost 5 bases, and 9 bases lay in between. CDR3 sequence reads: CASSFELRDTQYF. The CDR3 bases are TGTGCCAGCAGTTTTGAGTTGAGAGATACGCAGTATTTT.

The chain couples TRBV5-1 to TRBJ2-2, with TRBD2 identical over 10 bases. Germline assignment: CDR1 SGHRS and CDR2 YFSETQ. The CDR3 contains 16 residues. Trimming took 3 bases from V and 4 from J; bases not matched to a gene: 6. For the CDR3, the DNA is TGCGCCAGCAGCTCCAGACTAGCGGGTTTCACCGGGGAGCTGTTTTTT. It codes for CASSSRLAGFTGELFF.

The V and J genes are TRBV3-1 (or the pseudogene TRBV3-2) and TRBJ2-7, with TRBD2 matching over 8 bases. CDR3 length equals 18 residues. CDR1 and CDR2 (germline): LGHDT, YNNKEL (reference sequence). Losses at the gene ends were 3 bases for V and 4 bases for J; bases not matched to a gene: 17. Here the CDR3 reads CASSQGSNLAGIGYEQYF. The CDR3 nucleotides are TGTGCCAGCAGCCAGGGCTCGAACCTAGCGGGTATAGGGTACGAGCAGTACTTC.

V gene TRBV12-3 or TRBV12-4 combines with J gene TRBJ1-1; no reliable D call. Between the trimmed V and J ends, which lost 4 bases and 5 bases, there was a span of 8 bases. CDR3 length: 12 amino acids. The CDR3: CASSSRGTEAFF. The DNA for the CDR3 is TGTGCCAGCAGTTCCCGAGGTACTGAAGCTTTCTTT.

This sequence joins TRBV6-5 and TRBJ1-1, with no clear D. The CDR3 is 13 residues long. The germline V and J ends were trimmed by 5 bases and 4 bases, with 11 bases remaining between them. Germline V gene data show CDR1 as MNHEY and CDR2 as SVGAGI. The CDR3 spells CASSRLTSTEAFF. DNA of the CDR3: TGTGCCAGCAGTCGGTTAACGTCCACTGAAGCTTTCTTT.

This clone is labeled medium-sized. The V and J genes are TRBV28 and TRBJ1-1; D possibly corresponds to TRBD1 (5 bases). The germline gives CDR1 MDHEN, CDR2 SYDVKM. This CDR3 spans 13 amino acids. The CDR3 reads CSTLRRGGTEAFF. The CDR3 region has the DNA TGTTCTACCCTCAGGCGGGGGGGAACTGAAGCTTTCTTT.